Listed below are T cell receptor beta chains from one sample, sequenced in a study of sequential checkpoint blockade in melanoma. The data were produced by immunoSEQ multiplex PCR, yet TCRdb's version contains in-frame clones alone and is incomplete. The sample has 15,000 to 20,000 clones, 93% seen once. This specimen consisted of CD8+ T cells sorted from blood (inferred from file names), obtained from a patient given nivolumab and ipilimumab in sequence. All receptors come from a human donor with melanoma. The CDR3 runs from the conserved cysteine through the conserved F or W. A D gene is named only where the DNA matches it firmly. Part of the rows lack a size; the others show once, few, many or a class for expanded clones.

- | TRBJ1-2 | TRBV9 | - | CASSPVVPGADYGYTF | TGTGCCAGCAGCCCAGTAGTCCCAGGGGCCGACTATGGCTACACCTTC
- | TRBJ2-7 | TRBV6-6 | - | CASSYSMYEQYF | TGTGCCAGCAGTTACTCTATGTACGAGCAGTACTTC
- | TRBJ1-5 | TRBV28 | - | CASNGAQESNQPQHF | TGTGCCAGCAATGGGGCCCAAGAAAGCAATCAGCCCCAGCATTTT
- | TRBJ1-4 | TRBV28 | - | CASSSPEATNEKLFF | TGTGCCAGCAGCTCCCCCGAGGCAACTAATGAAAAACTGTTTTTT
- | TRBJ1-3 | TRBV19 | - | CATQDLGRNTIYF | TGTGCCACCCAGGACTTGGGTAGAAACACCATATATTTT
- | TRBJ2-7 | TRBV7-9 | TRBD1 | CASSPDRDNPYEQYF | TGTGCCAGCAGCCCGGACAGGGACAACCCCTACGAGCAGTACTTC
- | TRBJ1-2 | TRBV27 | - | CASSSHRVSGYTF | TGTGCCAGCAGTTCCCACAGGGTTAGTGGCTACACCTTC
once | TRBJ2-7 | TRBV6-1 | - | CASSHSSYEQYF | TGTGCCAGCAGTCACTCCTCCTACGAGCAGTACTTC
once | TRBJ1-6 | TRBV30 | TRBD1 | CAWSDGQGPPLHF | TGTGCCTGGAGTGACGGACAGGGACCACCCCTCCACTTT
- | TRBJ2-7 | TRBV6-6 | TRBD1 | CAARGKRNYEQYF | TGTGCCGCCAGGGGGAAGCGGAACTACGAGCAGTACTTC
- | TRBJ1-5 | TRBV5-6 | - | CASSLSPGSNQPQHF | TGTGCCAGCAGCTTGAGCCCGGGAAGCAATCAGCCCCAGCATTTT
few | TRBJ1-1 | TRBV28 | - | CASSFRGNTEAFF | TGTGCCAGCAGTTTCAGGGGGAACACTGAAGCTTTCTTT
- | TRBJ1-2 | TRBV7-6 | - | CASSLGGASGYTF | TGTGCCAGCAGCTTAGGTGGGGCATCGGGCTACACCTTC
- | TRBJ1-5 | TRBV19 | TRBD1 | CASSIAPGQGAYSNQPQHF | TGTGCCAGTAGTATAGCCCCCGGACAGGGGGCCTATAGCAATCAGCCCCAGCATTTT
- | TRBJ1-3 | TRBV9 | - | CASSPMTEGSGNTIYF | TGTGCCAGCAGCCCCATGACAGAAGGGTCAGGAAACACCATATATTTT
- | TRBJ1-6 | TRBV28 | - | CASSLLQHSPLHF | TGTGCCAGCAGCCTCCTACAGCATTCACCCCTCCACTTT
- | TRBJ1-3 | TRBV7-9 | TRBD1 | CASSLVGGGQGNTIYF | TGTGCCAGCAGCTTAGTAGGAGGGGGCCAAGGAAACACCATATATTTT
- | TRBJ1-5 | TRBV28 | TRBD1 | CASSQIPNRGRVGVNQPQHF | TGTGCCAGCAGTCAAATACCTAACAGGGGGCGAGTGGGGGTCAATCAGCCCCAGCATTTT
- | TRBJ1-4 | TRBV5-1 | TRBD1 | CASSLGGRTGLDNEKLFF | TGCGCCAGCAGCCTGGGCGGCCGGACAGGGCTAGATAATGAAAAACTGTTTTTT
- | TRBJ2-7 | TRBV4-2 | TRBD2 | CASSQEGQGLAGVYEQYF | TGTGCCAGCAGCCAAGAGGGCCAGGGACTAGCGGGAGTGTACGAGCAGTACTTC
- | TRBJ1-5 | TRBV7-8 | TRBD1 | CASSLAGTGGQPQHF | TGTGCCAGCAGCTTAGCCGGGACAGGGGGTCAGCCCCAGCATTTT
large | TRBJ1-2 | TRBV6-4 | - | CASSPTSGQSNYGYTF | TGTGCCAGCAGCCCCACATCCGGACAGTCTAACTATGGCTACACCTTC
- | TRBJ1-2 | TRBV5-6 | TRBD1 | CASSLGDSGYGYTF | TGTGCCAGCAGCTTGGGGGACAGCGGTTATGGCTACACCTTC
- | TRBJ2-6 | TRBV14 | - | CASSQEDIVTGANVLTF | TGTGCCAGCAGCCAAGAAGACATAGTTACTGGGGCCAACGTCCTGACTTTC
once | TRBJ1-5 | TRBV7-6 | - | CASSLAGGNQPQHF | TGTGCCAGCAGCTTAGCGGGAGGGAATCAGCCCCAGCATTTT
- | TRBJ2-7 | TRBV4-3 | - | CASSQAPLYEQYF | TGCGCCAGCAGCCAAGCCCCCCTCTACGAGCAGTACTTC
- | TRBJ1-1 | TRBV7-9 | TRBD1 | CASSPRGGMVYTEAFF | TGTGCCAGCAGCCCGAGAGGGGGCATGGTGTACACTGAAGCTTTCTTT
- | TRBJ2-7 | TRBV7-8 | TRBD2 | CASSRGLAGGAYEQYF | TGTGCCAGCAGCCGGGGACTAGCGGGGGGAGCCTACGAGCAGTACTTC
- | TRBJ1-6 | TRBV19 | - | CASSISGSSPLHF | TGTGCCAGTAGTATATCCGGGTCTTCACCCCTCCACTTT
- | TRBJ1-1 | TRBV29-1 | - | CSVKIRDTTEAFF | TGCAGCGTCAAAATCAGGGATACCACTGAAGCTTTCTTT
- | TRBJ1-2 | TRBV29-1 | - | CSVYPRTPLEGYTF | TGCAGCGTTTACCCAAGGACTCCCCTCGAGGGCTACACCTTC
- | TRBJ1-5 | TRBV27 | - | CASSLSPYQDSNQPQHF | TGTGCCAGCAGTTTATCCCCCTACCAAGATAGCAATCAGCCCCAGCATTTT
once | TRBJ1-1 | TRBV5-4 | - | CASSPPNTEAFF | TGTGCCAGCAGTCCTCCGAACACTGAAGCTTTCTTT
- | TRBJ1-2 | TRBV28 | TRBD1 | CASSPSGTALSSNYGYTF | TGTGCCAGCAGTCCTTCCGGGACAGCTCTTTCTTCTAACTATGGCTACACCTTC
- | TRBJ1-4 | TRBV4-1 | TRBD1 | CASSLRQGGEKLFF | TGCGCCAGCAGCCTCAGACAGGGGGGAGAAAAACTGTTTTTT
- | TRBJ2-7 | TRBV19 | - | CASSISGEQYF | TGTGCCAGTAGTATCTCGGGTGAGCAGTACTTC
- | TRBJ1-4 | TRBV25-1 | TRBD1 | CACRGEGEKLFF | TGTGCCTGCAGGGGGGAGGGAGAAAAACTGTTTTTT
once | TRBJ1-5 | TRBV7-2 | - | CASSSGTSSNQPQHF | TGTGCCAGCAGCTCGGGAACTAGTTCGAATCAGCCCCAGCATTTT